This TCR beta chain is from a study of T cells after yellow fever vaccination. Trimming shortened V by 2 bases and J by 7 bases, and 15 bases separated the two germline ends. The CDR3 totals 15 residues. Germline loops: CDR1 MNHNS, CDR2 SASEGT. The study, taken as a whole, reports: Post-booster samples contained most primary-vaccination clones (approximately 97% CD4, 88% CD8). CD4 and CD8 compartments shared a small share of clonotypes.

TCRdb fed the 5' RACE reads into MiXCR, producing one record per CDR3 protein. The table lists some 350,000 distinct CDR3 sequences, around a tenth of them singletons. This clonotype was counted between two and nine times. Its antigen is undetermined. The TCR originated in a man aged 18-30 years who received the YFV17D yellow fever vaccine. The sequences come from PBMCs, collected on the day of the first yellow fever vaccination. V and J are TRBV6-1 and TRBJ2-4, with D tentatively TRBD1 or TRBD2 (5 bases each). This chain's CDR3 is CASSERDGRLNIQYF. The CDR3 bases are TGTGCCAGCAGTGAAAGGGACGGCCGGCTCAACATTCAGTACTTC.